Below are 21 T cell receptor beta chains sequenced from a single sample in a study of CD8+ T cells in alopecia areata. Extraction of RNA preceded its reverse transcription into cDNA, which served as the sequencing template. The repertoire was sequenced with immunoSEQ multiplex PCR; TCRdb's copy has only in-frame clones and lacks some. Among 200,000 or so clones listed, approximately 52% were seen once. Sample: CD4+ T cells sorted from blood, taken at week 0. The receptors were gathered from a human donor with alopecia areata.

The rearrangement uses TRBV29-1 and TRBJ2-1; 10 nucleotides match TRBD2. The germline gives CDR1 SQVTM, CDR2 ANQGSEA. The CDR3 has 15 residues. V gave up 4 bases and J gave up 6 bases; unmatched junction bases: 9. CDR3: CSVARSLAGANEQFF. Here the CDR3 DNA reads TGCAGCGTTGCCCGCTCGCTAGCGGGAGCCAATGAGCAGTTCTTC.

V is TRBV4-1 and J is TRBJ2-1; 11 positions agree with TRBD2. CDR3 size: 17 residues. The ends lost 2 bases at V and 2 bases at J; junction bases unmatched: 5. Per germline, CDR1 MGHRA and CDR2 YSYEKL. CDR3 nucleotide sequence: TGCGCCAGCAGCCAACCCACTAGCGGGAGCCCCTACAATGAGCAGTTCTTC. As protein: CASSQPTSGSPYNEQFF.

This chain joins TRBV2 and TRBJ1-2, with D maybe TRBD1 (5 bases). Trimming removed 0 bases from V and 7 bases from J, with 12 bases in between. This CDR3 is 14 amino acids long. Germline V gene sequence: CDR1 SNHLY, CDR2 FYNNEI. The CDR3 coding sequence is TGTGCCAGCAGTGAAGCGAGAACAGGTCTTGGCTACACCTTC. Amino acid sequence: CASSEARTGLGYTF.

This clone has only one observation. The CDR3 loop reads CATSRDGHSNTEAFF. CDR3 nucleotide sequence: TGTGCCACCAGCAGAGATGGACACTCCAACACTGAAGCTTTCTTT. The chain combines TRBV15 with TRBJ1-1, with D perhaps TRBD1 (5 bases). Trimming took 0 bases from V and 2 from J, leaving 10 bases between them. The length of the CDR3 is 15 residues. Germline-derived CDR1 and CDR2 are LNHNV and YYDKDF (reference sequence).

V usage is TRBV27 and J usage is TRBJ2-5; no clear D gene. Deletions cut 2 bases from V and 0 bases from J, with 7 bases between. CDR1 and CDR2 from the germline V gene are MNHEY and SMNVEV (reference sequence). This CDR3 contains 14 residues. The CDR3 reads CASSLRANQETQYF. The CDR3 DNA reads TGTGCCAGCAGTTTACGGGCCAACCAAGAGACCCAGTACTTC.

The gene calls are TRBV18 and TRBJ1-3; the D is unclear. Trimming removed 6 bases from V and 2 bases from J, with 17 bases in between. This CDR3 has 16 amino acids. The V gene's germline CDR1 is KGHSH and CDR2 LQKENI. CDR3 nucleotides: TGTGCCAGCTCGCTTACGACCACACTCACTGGAAACACCATATATTTT. It specifies CASSLTTTLTGNTIYF. Based on the CDR3 plus reference TRBV18 and TRBJ1-3, the full variable domain is NAGVMQNPRHLVRRRGQEARLRCSPMKGHSHVYWYRQLPEEGLKFMVYLQKENIIDESGMPKERFSAEFPKEGPSILRIQQVVRGDSAAYFCASSLTTTLTGNTIYFGEGSWLTVV.

The chain has TRBV5-6 and TRBJ2-7; 9 nucleotides align to TRBD1. This CDR3 spans 14 amino acids. Trimming took 4 bases from V and 5 from J; bases not matched to a gene: 7. Germline V gene data show CDR1 as SGHDT and CDR2 as YYEEEE. The CDR3 DNA follows: TGTGCCAGCAGCCGGGGACAGGGAGTCCACGAGCAGTACTTC. It yields the protein CASSRGQGVHEQYF.

This sequence joins TRBV4-2 and TRBJ2-3; TRBD2 is a possible D gene (5 bases). V lost 0 bases and J lost 2, with 15 bases in between. From germline, CDR1 is LGHNA and CDR2 YNFKEQ. The CDR3 runs to 17 residues. This CDR3 is CASSQESELVSTDTQYF. CDR3 DNA: TGTGCCAGCAGCCAAGAATCCGAACTAGTCTCCACAGATACGCAGTATTTT.

The chain is built from TRBV30 and TRBJ2-5; perhaps D is TRBD1 or TRBD2 (5 bases each). Germline assignment: CDR1 GTSNPN and CDR2 SVGIG (reference sequence). The CDR3 runs to 12 residues. V was shortened by 3 bases and J by 5 bases, with 10 bases between the two germline ends. The DNA for the CDR3 is TGTGCCTGGAGATTGGGGGTTGAGACCCAGTACTTC. It encodes CAWRLGVETQYF.

This chain joins TRBV27 and TRBJ2-3; 8 nucleotides match TRBD2. V lost 5 bases, J lost 2 bases, and 12 bases stayed unmatched. CDR3 length: 17 amino acids. Germline-derived CDR1 and CDR2 are MNHEY and SMNVEV (reference sequence). CDR3: CASSTPGTRRSTDTQYF. CDR3 in DNA: TGTGCCAGCAGTACCCCCGGGACTAGGAGGTCCACAGATACGCAGTATTTT.

The chain is built from TRBV2 and TRBJ2-7; D is ambiguous. Germline lookup yields CDR1 SNHLY and CDR2 FYNNEI. This CDR3 comprises 11 residues. V was clipped by 7 bases and J by 0 bases, with 4 bases between them. CDR3 DNA sequence: TGTGCCAGCACTCCCTCCTACGAGCAGTACTTC. The encoded protein is CASTPSYEQYF.

The sample holds a few counts of this clone. The chain couples TRBV30 to TRBJ2-7, with D perhaps TRBD2 (6 bases). The V gene lost 5 bases and the J gene lost 6 bases, with 17 bases spanning the gap. The CDR3 length is 13 residues. Per the germline V gene, CDR1 is GTSNPN and CDR2 is SVGIG (reference sequence). CDR3 in DNA: TGTGCCTGGGCGTCTCAGGAGGGGTTCGAGCAGTACTTC. Translating gives CAWASQEGFEQYF. The variable domain in full, completed from reference TRBV30 and TRBJ2-7, reads SQTIHQWPATLVQPVGSPLSLECTVEGTSNPNLYWYRQAAGRGLQLLFYSVGIGQISSEVPQNLSASRPQDRQFILSSKKLLLSDSGFYLCAWASQEGFEQYFGPGTRLTVT.

The V call is TRBV29-1, the J call TRBJ1-5; perhaps TRBD1 as D (5 bases). Trimming took 4 bases from V and 1 from J, leaving 8 bases between them. Germline V CDR1 and CDR2: SQVTM, ANQGSEA. This CDR3 is 13 amino acids long. CDR3 in amino acids: CSVGGSSNQPQHF. The DNA for the CDR3 is TGCAGCGTTGGGGGGTCAAGCAATCAGCCCCAGCATTTT.

This clone was observed a handful of times. The chain uses TRBV7-9 and TRBJ1-5; TRBD1 might be the D (6 bases). CDR1 is SEHNR, CDR2 FQNEAQ, per germline (reference sequence). The CDR3 is 15 amino acids. Trimming cost V 1 base and J 5 bases, with 12 bases left between them. CDR3 in amino acids: CASSLEGGPHQPQHF. DNA of the CDR3: TGTGCCAGCAGCTTAGAGGGGGGACCCCATCAGCCCCAGCATTTT.

V usage is TRBV7-9 and J usage is TRBJ2-1; weak D call: TRBD2 (5 bases). CDR1 is SEHNR, CDR2 FQNEAQ, per germline (reference sequence). V gave up 1 base and J gave up 10 bases, with 8 bases separating them. The CDR3 extends over 12 amino acids. CDR3 DNA sequence: TGTGCCAGCAGCTTAGAGGACTCGGAGCAGTTCTTC. This gives the protein CASSLEDSEQFF.

V is TRBV4-2 and J is TRBJ2-7; possibly TRBD1 for D (6 bases). The V and J ends lost 1 base and 3 bases respectively, with 13 bases between them. Germline V gene sequence: CDR1 LGHNA, CDR2 YNFKEQ. The CDR3 consists of 15 residues. The DNA for the CDR3 is TGTGCCAGCAGCCAAGGGGTCAACAGGGACTACGAGCAGTACTTC. Protein: CASSQGVNRDYEQYF.

Here the CDR3 DNA reads TGTGCCAGCAGTCCCCGGGACAGAAGCACAGATACGCAGTATTTT. It encodes CASSPRDRSTDTQYF. J is TRBJ2-3 and V is TRBV2; 7 nucleotides line up with TRBD1. V gave up 5 bases and J gave up 0 bases; unmatched junction bases: 5. CDR1 SNHLY and CDR2 FYNNEI come from the germline V gene. This CDR3 contains 15 residues.

The CDR3 DNA sequence: TGTGCCAGCAGCCCCACAGGGCAACTAACTGGGGCCAACGTCCTGACTTTC. It translates to CASSPTGQLTGANVLTF. The chain uses TRBV7-8 and TRBJ2-6; a possible D gene is TRBD1 (6 bases). Trimming cost V 5 bases and J 2 bases, with 16 bases left between them. The CDR3 runs 17 residues. Per germline, CDR1 SGHVS and CDR2 FQNEAQ. Combining the CDR3 with reference TRBV7-8 and TRBJ2-6 gives the whole variable domain GAGVSQSPRYKVAKRGQDVALRCDPISGHVSLFWYQQALGQGPEFLTYFQNEAQLDKSGLPSDRFFAERPEGSVSTLKIQRTQQEDSAVYLCASSPTGQLTGANVLTFGAGSRLTVL.

The chain links TRBV30 to TRBJ2-7; D is uncertain. The V end lost 3 bases, the J end lost 3 bases, and 15 bases lay between the germline ends. Germline values: CDR1 GTSNPN, CDR2 SVGIG (reference sequence). This CDR3 comprises 14 residues. CDR3 nucleotide sequence: TGTGCCTGGAGATTACCGGGTCCCAACTACGAGCAGTACTTC. Its translation: CAWRLPGPNYEQYF.

V usage is TRBV6-1 and J usage is TRBJ1-1, with 11 nucleotides matching TRBD1. There are 15 residues in the CDR3. V trimming: 1 base; J trimming: 4 bases; junction bases outside the gene matches: 2. Germline values: CDR1 MNHNS, CDR2 SASEGT. The CDR3 reads CASSEGGQGATEAFF. CDR3 nucleotide sequence: TGTGCCAGCAGTGAAGGCGGACAGGGGGCCACTGAAGCTTTCTTT.

This clone was recorded a few times. This sample also contains other DNA sequences that code for the same CDR3. The chain couples TRBV5-1 to TRBJ2-2; D could derive from TRBD1 or TRBD2 (5 bases each). The V and J ends lost 2 bases and 4 bases respectively, with 12 bases between them. CDR3 length equals 15 residues. The germline CDR1 and CDR2 sequences are SGHRS and YFSETQ. CDR3 DNA: TGCGCCAGCAGCTTAATATCGGGGCCCACCGGGGAGCTGTTTTTT. Translated: CASSLISGPTGELFF.